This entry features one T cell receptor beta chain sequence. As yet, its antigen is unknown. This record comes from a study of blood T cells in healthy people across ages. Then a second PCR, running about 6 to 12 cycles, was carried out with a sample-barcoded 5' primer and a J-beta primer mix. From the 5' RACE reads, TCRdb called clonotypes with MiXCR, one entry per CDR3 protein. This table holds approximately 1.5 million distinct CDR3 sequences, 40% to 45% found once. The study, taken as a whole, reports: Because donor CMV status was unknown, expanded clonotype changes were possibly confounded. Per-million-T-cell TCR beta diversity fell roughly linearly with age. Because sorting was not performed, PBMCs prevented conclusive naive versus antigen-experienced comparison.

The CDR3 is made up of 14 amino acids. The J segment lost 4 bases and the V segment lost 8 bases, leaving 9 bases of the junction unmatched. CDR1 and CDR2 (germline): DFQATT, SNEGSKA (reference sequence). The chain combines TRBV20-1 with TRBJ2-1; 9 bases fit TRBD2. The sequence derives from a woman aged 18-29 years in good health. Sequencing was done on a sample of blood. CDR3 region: CSTREGAQYNEQFF. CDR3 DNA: TGCAGTACGCGGGAGGGGGCGCAATACAATGAGCAGTTCTTC.